Following are 12 T cell receptor beta chains from one sample sequenced in a study of T cell responses to AZD1222 COVID-19 vaccine. TCRdb keeps only in-frame clones here, not all; method: immunoSEQ multiplex PCR. The sample lists roughly 26,000 clones; 88% were seen once. The sample consisted of peripheral blood, taken 28 days after the second AZD1222 dose. The source is an adult who received the AZD1222 COVID-19 vaccine.

This chain uses TRBV6-2 or TRBV6-3 with TRBJ2-2; no definite D call. The CDR3 extends over 11 amino acids. Trimming took off 4 bases at V and 6 bases at J, with 3 bases between the two ends. Germline V CDR1 and CDR2: MNHEY, SVGEGT. The CDR3, as DNA: TGTGCCAGCAGTTCTTCCGGGGAGCTGTTTTTT. Its translation is CASSSSGELFF.

The CDR3 coding sequence is TGTGCCAGCAGCCCCTCTGGGGGGGACTCCTACGAGCAGTACTTC. It yields the protein CASSPSGGDSYEQYF. This rearrangement joins TRBV4-2 to TRBJ2-7, with 7 bases lining up with TRBD2. There are 15 residues in the CDR3. Germline CDR1 is LGHNA and CDR2 is YNFKEQ. The ends lost 4 bases at V and 0 bases at J; junction bases unmatched: 6.

The V and J genes are TRBV12-3 or TRBV12-4 and TRBJ1-2; maybe TRBD1 (6 bases). V lost 7 bases and J 7 bases, leaving 16 bases between the germline ends. The CDR3 consists of 13 residues. CDR3 nucleotide sequence: TGTGCCAGCACCGGGGGCCGCACTACTGGCTACACCTTC. It is translated as CASTGGRTTGYTF.

The chain links TRBV19 to TRBJ2-7, with a possible D match to TRBD2 (6 bases). Germline lookup yields CDR1 LNHDA and CDR2 SQIVND (reference sequence). This CDR3 region has 13 residues. V shed 5 bases and J shed 6 bases, with 14 bases lying between them. The CDR3 DNA reads as TGTGCCAGTAGTTGGAGGGTTGTTGGCGAGCAGTACTTC. It encodes CASSWRVVGEQYF.

This clone was observed a single time. This chain joins TRBV6-6 and TRBJ1-1; D perhaps matches TRBD1 (5 bases). V was pared by 8 bases and J by 2 bases, with 15 bases between. Germline V gene data show CDR1 as MNHNY and CDR2 as SVGAGI (reference sequence). The CDR3 loop spans 14 amino acids. In nucleotides, the CDR3 is TGTGCCAGCCATCCCTACCAGGGAAACACTGAAGCTTTCTTT. It translates to CASHPYQGNTEAFF.

The chain is built from TRBV5-4 and TRBJ2-5; 8 bases are a match to TRBD2. Germline V lookup: CDR1 SGHNT, CDR2 YYREEE (reference sequence). J gave up 3 bases and V 0 bases, and 4 bases lay outside the gene matches. The CDR3 covers 15 residues. CDR3 nucleotides: TGTGCCAGCAGCTTGGAGGGGCGGGGGGAAGAGACCCAGTACTTC. This encodes CASSLEGRGEETQYF.

The chain is built from TRBV18 and TRBJ2-2; 11 bases line up with TRBD2. Germline CDR1 KGHSH, CDR2 LQKENI. Trimming took 3 bases from V and 0 from J; bases not matched to a gene: 9. This CDR3 contains 19 residues. DNA of the CDR3: TGTGCCAGCTCACCGAAACTAGCGGGGGCTATGGCGAACACCGGGGAGCTGTTTTTT. Translated, it gives CASSPKLAGAMANTGELFF. Full variable domain (outside the CDR3, taken from reference TRBV18 and TRBJ2-2): NAGVMQNPRHLVRRRGQEARLRCSPMKGHSHVYWYRQLPEEGLKFMVYLQKENIIDESGMPKERFSAEFPKEGPSILRIQQVVRGDSAAYFCASSPKLAGAMANTGELFFGEGSRLTVL.

Concerning this clone: A read error may account for a junction end that differs from germline. The genes are TRBV7-9 and TRBJ1-5; 12 positions agree with TRBD1. The CDR3 totals 17 residues. Germline V gives CDR1 SEHNR, CDR2 FQNEAQ (reference sequence). The chain's CDR3 is CASSLGGGTGGNQPQHF. The CDR3, as DNA: TGTGCCAGCAGCTTAGGCGGGGGGACAGGGGGCAACCAGCCCCAGCATTTT.

J is TRBJ1-1 and V is TRBV6-2 or TRBV6-3; 12 bases fit TRBD1. The ends lost 6 bases at V and 1 base at J; junction bases unmatched: 12. The CDR3 is 18 amino acids. Germline V lookup: CDR1 MNHEY, CDR2 SVGEGT. CDR3 sequence: CASSRPPGQGAGNTEAFF. In DNA, the CDR3 is TGTGCCAGCAGCAGACCTCCGGGACAGGGGGCGGGGAACACTGAAGCTTTCTTT.

The V and J genes are TRBV3-1 (or the pseudogene TRBV3-2) and TRBJ2-3; 8 bases fit TRBD2. Germline V gene lookup returns CDR1 LGHDT and CDR2 YNNKEL (reference sequence). CDR3 length: 14 residues. V lost 4 bases and J lost 0; bases outside the gene matches: 0. CDR3 residues: CASSLAGSTDTQYF. The DNA of the CDR3 is TGTGCCAGCAGCCTAGCGGGGAGCACAGATACGCAGTATTTT.

The V call is TRBV28, the J call TRBJ2-2, with TRBD2 matching 8 bases. Germline V gene data show CDR1 as MDHEN and CDR2 as SYDVKM. The CDR3 runs 14 residues. Losses at the gene ends were 7 bases for V and 7 bases for J; bases not matched to a gene: 8. The DNA for the CDR3 is TGTGCCAGCAAGAGCGGCGGGGGGCACGGGGAGCTGTTTTTT. Encoded protein: CASKSGGGHGELFF.

The chain recombines TRBV5-1 with TRBJ2-2; D call uncertain. The germline V and J ends were trimmed by 4 bases and 1 base, with 5 bases remaining between them. There are 13 residues in the CDR3. Germline loops: CDR1 SGHRS, CDR2 YFSETQ. CDR3 in amino acids: CASSTGNTGELFF. The CDR3 bases are TGCGCCAGCAGCACCGGGAACACCGGGGAGCTGTTTTTT.